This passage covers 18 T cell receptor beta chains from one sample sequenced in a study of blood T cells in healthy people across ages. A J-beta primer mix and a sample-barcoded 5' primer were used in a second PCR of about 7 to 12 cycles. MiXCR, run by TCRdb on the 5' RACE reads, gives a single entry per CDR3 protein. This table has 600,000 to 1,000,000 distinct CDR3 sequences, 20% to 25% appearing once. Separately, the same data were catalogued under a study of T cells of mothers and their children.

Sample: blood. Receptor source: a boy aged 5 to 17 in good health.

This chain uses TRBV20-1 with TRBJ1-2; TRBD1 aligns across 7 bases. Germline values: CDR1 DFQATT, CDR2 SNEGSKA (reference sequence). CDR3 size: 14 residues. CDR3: CTTSQGGGVYGYTF. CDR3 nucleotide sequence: TGCACTACGTCCCAGGGGGGCGGCGTTTATGGCTACACCTTC.

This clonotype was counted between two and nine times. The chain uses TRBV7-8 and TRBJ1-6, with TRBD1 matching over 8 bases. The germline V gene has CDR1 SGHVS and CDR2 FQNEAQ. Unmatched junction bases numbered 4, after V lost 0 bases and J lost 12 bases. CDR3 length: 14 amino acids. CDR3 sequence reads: CASSLATGVRPLHF. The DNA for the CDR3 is TGTGCCAGCAGCTTAGCGACAGGGGTCCGACCCCTCCACTTT.

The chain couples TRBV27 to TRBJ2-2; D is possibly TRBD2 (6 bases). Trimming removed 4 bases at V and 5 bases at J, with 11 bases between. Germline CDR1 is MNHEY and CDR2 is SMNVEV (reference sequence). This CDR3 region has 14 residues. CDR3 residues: CASSWDAGTGELFF. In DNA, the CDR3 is TGTGCCAGCAGTTGGGACGCGGGAACCGGGGAGCTGTTTTTT.

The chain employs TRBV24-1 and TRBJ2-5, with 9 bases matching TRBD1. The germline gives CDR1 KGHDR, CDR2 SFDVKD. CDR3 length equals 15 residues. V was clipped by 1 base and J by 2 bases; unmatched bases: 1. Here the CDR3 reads CATSDFGTGQETQYF. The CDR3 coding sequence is TGTGCCACCAGTGATTTTGGGACAGGGCAAGAGACCCAGTACTTC.

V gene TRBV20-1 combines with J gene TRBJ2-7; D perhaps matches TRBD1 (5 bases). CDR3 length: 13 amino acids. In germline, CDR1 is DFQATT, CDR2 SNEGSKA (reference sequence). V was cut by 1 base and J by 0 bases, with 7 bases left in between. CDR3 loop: CSARADNSYEQYF. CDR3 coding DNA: TGCAGTGCTAGAGCGGACAACTCCTACGAGCAGTACTTC.

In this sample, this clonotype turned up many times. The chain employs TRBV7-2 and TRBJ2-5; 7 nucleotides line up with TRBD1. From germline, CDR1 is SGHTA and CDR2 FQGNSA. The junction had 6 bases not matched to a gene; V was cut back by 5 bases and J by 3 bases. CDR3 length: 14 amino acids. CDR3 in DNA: TGTGCCAGCAGCGACCCCGACAGGGAAGAGACCCAGTACTTC. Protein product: CASSDPDREETQYF.

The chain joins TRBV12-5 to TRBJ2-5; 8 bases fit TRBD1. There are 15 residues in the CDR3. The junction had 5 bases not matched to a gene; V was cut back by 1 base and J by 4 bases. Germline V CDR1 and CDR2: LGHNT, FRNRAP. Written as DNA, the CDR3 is TGTGCTAGTGGTTTGGATGTACAGGGGGGAGAGACCCAGTACTTC. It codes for CASGLDVQGGETQYF.

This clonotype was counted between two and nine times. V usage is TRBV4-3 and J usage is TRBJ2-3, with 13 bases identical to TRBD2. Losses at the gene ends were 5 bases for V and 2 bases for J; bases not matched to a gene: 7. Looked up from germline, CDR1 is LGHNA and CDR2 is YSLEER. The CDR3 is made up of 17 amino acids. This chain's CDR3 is CASSETSGGAFTDTQYF. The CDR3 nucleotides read TGCGCCAGCAGCGAAACTAGCGGGGGGGCCTTCACAGATACGCAGTATTTT.

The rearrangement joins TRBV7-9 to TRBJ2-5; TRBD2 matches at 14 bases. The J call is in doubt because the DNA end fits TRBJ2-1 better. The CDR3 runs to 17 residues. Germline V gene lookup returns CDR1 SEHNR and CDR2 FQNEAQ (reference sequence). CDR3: CASSSGTSGRGSPEQFF. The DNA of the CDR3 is TGTGCCAGCAGCTCCGGGACTAGCGGGAGAGGTTCGCCTGAGCAGTTCTTC.

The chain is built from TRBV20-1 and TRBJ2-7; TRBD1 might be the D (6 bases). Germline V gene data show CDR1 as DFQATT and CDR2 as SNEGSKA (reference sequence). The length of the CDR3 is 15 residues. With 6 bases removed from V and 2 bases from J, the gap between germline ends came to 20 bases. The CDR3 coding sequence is TGCAGTGCAACCTACTCGAGGGACACCGCCTACGAGCAGTACTTC. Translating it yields CSATYSRDTAYEQYF.

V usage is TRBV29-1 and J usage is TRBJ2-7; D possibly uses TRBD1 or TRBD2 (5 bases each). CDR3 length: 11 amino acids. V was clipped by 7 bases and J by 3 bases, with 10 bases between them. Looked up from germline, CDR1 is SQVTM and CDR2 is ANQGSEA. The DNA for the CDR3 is TGCAGCGGACAGAGGGACTACGAGCAGTACTTC. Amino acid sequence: CSGQRDYEQYF.

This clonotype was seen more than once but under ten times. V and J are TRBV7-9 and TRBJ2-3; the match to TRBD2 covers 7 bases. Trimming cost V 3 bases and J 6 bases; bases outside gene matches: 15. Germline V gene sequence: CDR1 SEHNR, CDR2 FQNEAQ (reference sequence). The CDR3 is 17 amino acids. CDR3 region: CASSLGSVAGNLDTQYF. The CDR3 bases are TGTGCCAGCAGCTTGGGATCAGTAGCGGGTAATCTGGATACGCAGTATTTT.

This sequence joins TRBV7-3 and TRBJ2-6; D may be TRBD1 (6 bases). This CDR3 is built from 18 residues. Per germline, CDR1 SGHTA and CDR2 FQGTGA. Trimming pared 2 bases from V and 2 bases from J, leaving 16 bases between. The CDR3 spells CASSLYPSGAAGANVLTF. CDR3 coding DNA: TGTGCCAGCAGCTTATACCCCTCAGGGGCGGCTGGGGCCAACGTCCTGACTTTC.

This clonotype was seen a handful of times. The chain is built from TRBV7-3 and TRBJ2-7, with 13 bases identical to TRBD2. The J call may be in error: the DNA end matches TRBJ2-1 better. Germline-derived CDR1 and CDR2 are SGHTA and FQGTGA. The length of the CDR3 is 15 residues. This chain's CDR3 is CASSPGTSGVNEQFF. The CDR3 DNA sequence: TGTGCCAGCAGCCCCGGGACTAGCGGGGTCAATGAGCAGTTCTTC.

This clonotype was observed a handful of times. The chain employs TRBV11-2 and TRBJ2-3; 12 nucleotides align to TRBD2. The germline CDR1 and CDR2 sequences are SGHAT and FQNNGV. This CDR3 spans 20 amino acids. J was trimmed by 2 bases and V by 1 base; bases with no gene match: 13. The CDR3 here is CASSLVEYPGLAGNTDTQYF. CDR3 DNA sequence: TGTGCCAGCAGCTTAGTAGAATATCCCGGACTAGCGGGAAACACAGATACGCAGTATTTT.

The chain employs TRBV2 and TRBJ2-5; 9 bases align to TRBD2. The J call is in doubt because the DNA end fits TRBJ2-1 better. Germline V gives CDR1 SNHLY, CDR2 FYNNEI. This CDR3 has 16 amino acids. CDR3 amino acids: CASPTYPAGGLNEQFF. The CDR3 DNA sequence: TGTGCCAGCCCGACCTATCCGGCGGGGGGGCTCAATGAGCAGTTCTTC.

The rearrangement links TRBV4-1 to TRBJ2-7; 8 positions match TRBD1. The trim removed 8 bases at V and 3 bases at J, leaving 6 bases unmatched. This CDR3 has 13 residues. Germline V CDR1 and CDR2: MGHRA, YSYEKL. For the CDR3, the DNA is TGCGCCAGCGACGGACAGGGCAGCTACGAGCAGTACTTC. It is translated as CASDGQGSYEQYF.

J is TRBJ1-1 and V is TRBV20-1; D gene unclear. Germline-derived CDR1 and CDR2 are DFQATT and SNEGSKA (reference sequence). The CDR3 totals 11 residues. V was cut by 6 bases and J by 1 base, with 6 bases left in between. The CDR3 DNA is TGCAGTGCGCCGGGGAACACTGAAGCTTTCTTT. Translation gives CSAPGNTEAFF.